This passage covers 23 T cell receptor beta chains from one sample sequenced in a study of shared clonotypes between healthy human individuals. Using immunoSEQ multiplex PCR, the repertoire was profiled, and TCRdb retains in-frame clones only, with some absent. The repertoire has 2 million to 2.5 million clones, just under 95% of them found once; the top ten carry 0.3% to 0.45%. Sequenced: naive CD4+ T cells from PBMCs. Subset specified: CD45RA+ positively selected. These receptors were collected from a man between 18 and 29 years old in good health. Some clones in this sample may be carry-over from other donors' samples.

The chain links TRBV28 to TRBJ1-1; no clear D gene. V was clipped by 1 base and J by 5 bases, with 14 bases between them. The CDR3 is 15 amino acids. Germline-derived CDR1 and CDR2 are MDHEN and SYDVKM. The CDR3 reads CASSLYGEAQTEAFF. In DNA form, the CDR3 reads TGTGCCAGCAGTTTATATGGGGAGGCTCAGACTGAAGCTTTCTTT.

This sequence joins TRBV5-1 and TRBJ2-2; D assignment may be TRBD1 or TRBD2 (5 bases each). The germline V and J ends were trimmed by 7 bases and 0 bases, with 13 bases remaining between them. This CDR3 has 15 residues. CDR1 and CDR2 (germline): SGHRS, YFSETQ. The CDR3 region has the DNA TGCGCCAGCTCCGAGGGGCCCGCGAACACCGGGGAGCTGTTTTTT. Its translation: CASSEGPANTGELFF. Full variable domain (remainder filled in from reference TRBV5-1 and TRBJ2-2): KAGVTQTPRYLIKTRGQQVTLSCSPISGHRSVSWYQQTPGQGLQFLFEYFSETQRNKGNFPGRFSGRQFSNSRSEMNVSTLELGDSALYLCASSEGPANTGELFFGEGSRLTVL.

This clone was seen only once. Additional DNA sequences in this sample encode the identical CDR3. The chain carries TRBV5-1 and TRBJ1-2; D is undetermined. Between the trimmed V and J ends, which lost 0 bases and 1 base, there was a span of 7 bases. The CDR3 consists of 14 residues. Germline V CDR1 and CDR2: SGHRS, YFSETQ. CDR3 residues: CASSLDSINYGYTF. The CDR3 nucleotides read TGCGCCAGCAGCTTGGACAGCATTAACTATGGCTACACCTTC.

As DNA, the CDR3 is TGTGCCAGCAGCTTAGATAAGGAGACCCAGTACTTC. It is translated as CASSLDKETQYF. The chain couples TRBV7-3 to TRBJ2-5; the D is unclear. V lost 2 bases and J 5 bases, leaving 6 bases between the germline ends. CDR1 and CDR2 from the germline V gene are SGHTA and FQGTGA. The CDR3 sequence is 12 residues long.

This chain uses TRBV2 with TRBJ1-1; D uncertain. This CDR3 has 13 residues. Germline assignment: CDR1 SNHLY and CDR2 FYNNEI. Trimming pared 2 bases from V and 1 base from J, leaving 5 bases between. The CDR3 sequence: CASSENSNTEAFF. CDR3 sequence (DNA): TGTGCCAGCAGTGAAAATTCGAACACTGAAGCTTTCTTT.

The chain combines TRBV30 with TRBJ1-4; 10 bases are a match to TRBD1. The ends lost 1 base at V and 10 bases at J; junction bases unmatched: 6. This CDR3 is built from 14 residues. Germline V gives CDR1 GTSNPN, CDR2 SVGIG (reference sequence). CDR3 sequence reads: CAWSAGTGVVKLFF. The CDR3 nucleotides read TGTGCCTGGAGTGCGGGGACAGGGGTCGTAAAACTGTTTTTT.

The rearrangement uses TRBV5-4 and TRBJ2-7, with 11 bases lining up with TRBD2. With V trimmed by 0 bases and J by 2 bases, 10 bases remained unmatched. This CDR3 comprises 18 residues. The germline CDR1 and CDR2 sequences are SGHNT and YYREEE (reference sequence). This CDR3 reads CASSLEVVAGGTPYEQYF. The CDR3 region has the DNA TGTGCCAGCAGCTTGGAGGTGGTAGCGGGAGGGACCCCCTACGAGCAGTACTTC.

CDR3 DNA sequence: TGTGCCAGCTCACCACAAAACAAGCCCTACGAGCAGTACTTC. This codes for CASSPQNKPYEQYF. The V call is TRBV18, the J call TRBJ2-7; D is unclear. The V and J ends lost 1 base and 2 bases respectively, with 9 bases between them. In germline, CDR1 is KGHSH, CDR2 LQKENI. The CDR3 has 14 residues.

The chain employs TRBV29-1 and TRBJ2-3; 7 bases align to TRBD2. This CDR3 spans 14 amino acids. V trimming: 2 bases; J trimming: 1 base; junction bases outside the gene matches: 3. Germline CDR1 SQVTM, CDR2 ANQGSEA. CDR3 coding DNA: TGCAGCGTTGAATTGGCGGGGGGCACAGATACGCAGTATTTT. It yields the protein CSVELAGGTDTQYF.

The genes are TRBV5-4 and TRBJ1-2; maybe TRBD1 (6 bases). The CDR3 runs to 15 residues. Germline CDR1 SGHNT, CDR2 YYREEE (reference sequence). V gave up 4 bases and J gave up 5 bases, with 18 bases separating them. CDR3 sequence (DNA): TGTGCCAGCAGCCAGCAGGGACACCGTATATATGGCTACACCTTC. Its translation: CASSQQGHRIYGYTF.

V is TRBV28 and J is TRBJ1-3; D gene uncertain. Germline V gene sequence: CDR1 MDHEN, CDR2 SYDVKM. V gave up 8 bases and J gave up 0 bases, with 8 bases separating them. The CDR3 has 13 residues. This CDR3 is CASAVYSGNTIYF. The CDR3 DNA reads TGTGCCAGCGCGGTTTACTCTGGAAACACCATATATTTT. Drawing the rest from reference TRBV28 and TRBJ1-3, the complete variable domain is DVKVTQSSRYLVKRTGEKVFLECVQDMDHENMFWYRQDPGLGLRLIYFSYDVKMKEKGDIPEGYSVSREKKERFSLILESASTNQTSMYLCASAVYSGNTIYFGEGSWLTVV.

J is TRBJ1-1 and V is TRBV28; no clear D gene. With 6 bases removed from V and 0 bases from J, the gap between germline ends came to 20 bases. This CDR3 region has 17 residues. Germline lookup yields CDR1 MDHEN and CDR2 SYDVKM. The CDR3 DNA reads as TGTGCCAGCAGCTCCCCCACGTTGGTGGGGATGAACACTGAAGCTTTCTTT. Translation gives CASSSPTLVGMNTEAFF.

The chain's CDR3 is CASSLRLAGSDTQYF. As DNA, the CDR3 is TGTGCCAGCAGCCTCAGACTAGCGGGATCAGATACGCAGTATTTT. The chain has TRBV9 and TRBJ2-3; 11 nucleotides agree with TRBD2. With V trimmed by 4 bases and J by 4 bases, 5 bases remained unmatched. CDR1 and CDR2 from the germline V gene are SGDLS and YYNGEE. The CDR3 length is 15 residues.

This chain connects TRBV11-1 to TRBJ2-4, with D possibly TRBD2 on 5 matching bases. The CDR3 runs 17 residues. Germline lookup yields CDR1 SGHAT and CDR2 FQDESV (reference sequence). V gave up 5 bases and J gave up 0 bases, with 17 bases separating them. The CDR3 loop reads CASSARSAAGAKNIQYF. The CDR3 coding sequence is TGTGCCAGCAGCGCCCGTTCCGCGGCGGGAGCCAAAAACATTCAGTACTTC.

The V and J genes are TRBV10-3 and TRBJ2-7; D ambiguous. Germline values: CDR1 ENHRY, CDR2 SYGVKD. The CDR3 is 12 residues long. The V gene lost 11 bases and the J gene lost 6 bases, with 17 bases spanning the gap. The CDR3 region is CAARRETGEQYF. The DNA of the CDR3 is TGTGCCGCCAGAAGAGAAACCGGCGAGCAGTACTTC.

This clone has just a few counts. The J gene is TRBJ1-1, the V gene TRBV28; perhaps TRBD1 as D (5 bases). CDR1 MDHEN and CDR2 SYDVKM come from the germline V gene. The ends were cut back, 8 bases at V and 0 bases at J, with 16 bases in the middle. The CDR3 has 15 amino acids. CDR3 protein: CASSVWDGMNTEAFF. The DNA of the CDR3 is TGTGCCAGCTCCGTCTGGGACGGCATGAACACTGAAGCTTTCTTT.

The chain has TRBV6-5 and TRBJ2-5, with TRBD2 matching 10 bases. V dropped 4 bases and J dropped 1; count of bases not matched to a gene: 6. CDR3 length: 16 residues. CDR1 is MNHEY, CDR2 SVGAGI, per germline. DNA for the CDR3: TGTGCCAGCAGTTCCCCATCTAGCGGGGGCCAAGAGACCCAGTACTTC. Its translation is CASSSPSSGGQETQYF.

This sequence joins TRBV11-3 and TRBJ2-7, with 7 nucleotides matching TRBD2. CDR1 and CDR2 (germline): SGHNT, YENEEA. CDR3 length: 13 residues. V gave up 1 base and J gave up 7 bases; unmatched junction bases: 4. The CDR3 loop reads CASSLGAGAEQYF. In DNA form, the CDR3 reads TGTGCCAGCAGCTTAGGTGCGGGAGCGGAGCAGTACTTC.

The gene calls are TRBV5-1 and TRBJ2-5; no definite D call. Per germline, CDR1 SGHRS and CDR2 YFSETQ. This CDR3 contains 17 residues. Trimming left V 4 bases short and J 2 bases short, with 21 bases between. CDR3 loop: CASSRGRTISQQETQYF. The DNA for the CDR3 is TGCGCCAGCAGCCGCGGACGGACCATCTCCCAGCAAGAGACCCAGTACTTC.

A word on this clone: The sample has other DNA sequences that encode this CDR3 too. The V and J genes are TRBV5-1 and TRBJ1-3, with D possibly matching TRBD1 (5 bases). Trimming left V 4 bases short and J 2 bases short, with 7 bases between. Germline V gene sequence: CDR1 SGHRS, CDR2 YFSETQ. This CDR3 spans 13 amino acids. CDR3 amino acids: CASSPGTGNTIYF. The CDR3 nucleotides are TGCGCCAGCAGCCCAGGGACTGGAAACACCATATATTTT.

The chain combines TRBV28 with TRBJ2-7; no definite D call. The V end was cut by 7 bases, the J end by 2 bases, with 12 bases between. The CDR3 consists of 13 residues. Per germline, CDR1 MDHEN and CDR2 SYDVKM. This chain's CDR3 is CASITDATYEQYF. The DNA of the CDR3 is TGTGCCAGCATCACAGACGCAACCTACGAGCAGTACTTC.

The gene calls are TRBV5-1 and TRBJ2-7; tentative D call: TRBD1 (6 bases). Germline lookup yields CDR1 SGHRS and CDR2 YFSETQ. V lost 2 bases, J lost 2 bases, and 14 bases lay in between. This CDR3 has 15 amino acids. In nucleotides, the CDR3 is TGCGCCAGCAGCTTCTCGGCAGGGGTCCCCTACGAGCAGTACTTC. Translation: CASSFSAGVPYEQYF.

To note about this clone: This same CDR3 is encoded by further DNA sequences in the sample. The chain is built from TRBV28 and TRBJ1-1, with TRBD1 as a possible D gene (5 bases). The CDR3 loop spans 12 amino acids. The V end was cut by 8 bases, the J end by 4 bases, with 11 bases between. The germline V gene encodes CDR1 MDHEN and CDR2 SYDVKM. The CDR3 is CASGGWGTEAFF. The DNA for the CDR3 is TGTGCCAGCGGGGGATGGGGCACTGAAGCTTTCTTT.